These 7 T cell receptor beta chains came from one sample sequenced in a study of glioma-infiltrating T cells after dendritic cell vaccination. The protocol was immunoSEQ multiplex PCR, while the TCRdb copy is restricted to in-frame clones and leaves out a portion. The sample has 20,000 or so clones; 79% are singletons. This specimen was blood, taken before dendritic cell vaccination. Source of these receptors: a human donor with glioblastoma.

The chain combines TRBV30 with TRBJ2-2; tentatively, D is TRBD1 (5 bases). The CDR3 runs 13 residues. Germline-derived CDR1 and CDR2 are GTSNPN and SVGIG (reference sequence). The V end lost 3 bases, the J end lost 7 bases, and 12 bases lay between the germline ends. CDR3 in DNA: TGTGCCTGGAGGCAGGGTGGGATCGGGGAGCTGTTTTTT. It is translated as CAWRQGGIGELFF.

V gene TRBV19 combines with J gene TRBJ2-7; 13 nucleotides line up with TRBD2. Germline trimming cut 5 bases from V and 7 bases from J; bases unmatched to any gene: 8. Looked up from germline, CDR1 is LNHDA and CDR2 is SQIVND (reference sequence). This CDR3 has 15 amino acids. The CDR3 loop reads CASSLGLAGVREQYF. The DNA for the CDR3 is TGTGCCAGTAGTCTTGGACTAGCGGGAGTCCGGGAGCAGTACTTC.

The chain combines TRBV7-2 with TRBJ2-5, with 11 bases lining up with TRBD2. The V gene end was trimmed by 8 bases and the J gene end by 7 bases; junction bases not matched to a gene: 9. CDR3 length: 14 amino acids. CDR1 SGHTA and CDR2 FQGNSA come from the germline V gene. Written as DNA, the CDR3 is TGTGCCAGCGGAAACGGGCTAGCGGGAGGGACCCAGTACTTC. Its translation: CASGNGLAGGTQYF.

The V and J genes are TRBV25-1 and TRBJ2-3; the D is unclear. V lost 4 bases and J 0 bases, leaving 11 bases between the germline ends. CDR1 is MGHDK and CDR2 is SYGVNS in the germline V gene. The length of the CDR3 is 15 residues. The CDR3 loop is CASSGAFPSTDTQYF. DNA for the CDR3: TGTGCCAGCAGTGGGGCTTTTCCTAGCACAGATACGCAGTATTTT.

This clone has more than one count but fewer than ten. The CDR3 loop reads CASSWGVGGSPYEQYF. CDR3 DNA: TGCGCCAGCAGCTGGGGGGTCGGCGGGAGTCCCTACGAGCAGTACTTC. J is TRBJ2-7 and V is TRBV5-1, with 7 bases aligning to TRBD2. Germline CDR1 is SGHRS and CDR2 is YFSETQ. V shed 3 bases, J shed 2 bases, and the junction held 11 bases outside the gene matches. CDR3 size: 16 residues.

J is TRBJ1-3 and V is TRBV5-1, with D perhaps TRBD1 (6 bases). The CDR3 has 14 residues. Trimming left V 5 bases short and J 4 bases short, with 13 bases between. Germline CDR1 is SGHRS and CDR2 is YFSETQ. The DNA for the CDR3 is TGCGCCAGCAGTGAGGGGGATCCGGGAAACACCATATATTTT. It translates to CASSEGDPGNTIYF. Together with reference TRBV5-1 and TRBJ1-3, the CDR3 gives the full variable domain: KAGVTQTPRYLIKTRGQQVTLSCSPISGHRSVSWYQQTPGQGLQFLFEYFSETQRNKGNFPGRFSGRQFSNSRSEMNVSTLELGDSALYLCASSEGDPGNTIYFGEGSWLTVV.

The chain combines TRBV7-9 with TRBJ1-1; 9 bases match TRBD1. Trimming cost V 8 bases and J 1 base; bases outside gene matches: 2. CDR3 length: 13 residues. Germline values: CDR1 SEHNR, CDR2 FQNEAQ (reference sequence). The CDR3 loop is CASGGQGNTEAFF. The CDR3 coding sequence is TGTGCCAGCGGGGGACAGGGGAACACTGAAGCTTTCTTT.